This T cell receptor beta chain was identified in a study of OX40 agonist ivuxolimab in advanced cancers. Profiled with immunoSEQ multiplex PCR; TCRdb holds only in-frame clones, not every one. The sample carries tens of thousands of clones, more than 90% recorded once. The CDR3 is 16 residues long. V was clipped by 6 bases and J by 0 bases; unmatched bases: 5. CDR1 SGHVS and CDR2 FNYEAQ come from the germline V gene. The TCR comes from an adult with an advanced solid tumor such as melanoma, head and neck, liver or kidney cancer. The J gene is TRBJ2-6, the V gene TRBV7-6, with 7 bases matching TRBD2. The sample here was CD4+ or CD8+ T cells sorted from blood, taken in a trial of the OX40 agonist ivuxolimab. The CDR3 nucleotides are TGTGCCAGCAGGGGAGGGGCCCGCTCTGGGGCCAACGTCCTGACTTTC. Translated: CASRGGARSGANVLTF.